This passage covers 18 T cell receptor beta chains from one sample sequenced in a study of blood T cell repertoires in COVID-19. The protocol was immunoSEQ multiplex PCR, while the TCRdb copy is restricted to in-frame clones and leaves out a portion. Among about 200,000 clones listed, about 88% were seen once. The source material was peripheral blood. The receptor source for this set is a woman in her forties who had recovered from COVID-19.

This clone was observed a single time. The chain is built from TRBV4-3 and TRBJ2-1; tentative D call: TRBD2 (6 bases). This CDR3 is built from 15 residues. V was pared by 2 bases and J by 4 bases, with 12 bases between. In germline, CDR1 is LGHNA, CDR2 YSLEER. In DNA form, the CDR3 reads TGCGCCAGCAGCCAACTGAGCGGGTCGTACAATGAGCAGTTCTTC. It yields the protein CASSQLSGSYNEQFF.

DNA of the CDR3: TGTGCCAGCTCACTCAACCGGGGATACCAAGAGACCCAGTACTTC. Translated, it gives CASSLNRGYQETQYF. The chain combines TRBV18 with TRBJ2-5, with D perhaps TRBD2 (5 bases). With 4 bases removed from V and 0 bases from J, the gap between germline ends came to 12 bases. Germline-derived CDR1 and CDR2 are KGHSH and LQKENI. The CDR3 is made up of 15 amino acids. The full variable domain, its missing parts supplied by reference TRBV18 and TRBJ2-5, is NAGVMQNPRHLVRRRGQEARLRCSPMKGHSHVYWYRQLPEEGLKFMVYLQKENIIDESGMPKERFSAEFPKEGPSILRIQQVVRGDSAAYFCASSLNRGYQETQYFGPGTRLLVL.

This chain links TRBV15 with TRBJ2-7, with a weak D call TRBD2 (7 bases). Per germline, CDR1 LNHNV and CDR2 YYDKDF (reference sequence). V lost 3 bases and J 4 bases, leaving 13 bases between the germline ends. This CDR3 has 14 amino acids. The CDR3 region has the DNA TGTGCCACCAGCAGCCCAAAGGGGGGGTACGAGCAGTACTTC. It encodes CATSSPKGGYEQYF.

The rearrangement joins TRBV7-9 to TRBJ2-7; 10 nucleotides align to TRBD2. The V gene's germline CDR1 is SEHNR and CDR2 FQNEAQ (reference sequence). CDR3 length equals 16 residues. V shed 5 bases and J 3 bases; nucleotides not matched to a gene: 10. The CDR3 nucleotides read TGTGCCAGCAGCCGGAAATCTAGCGGGAGTGGCTACGAGCAGTACTTC. Translating gives CASSRKSSGSGYEQYF.

The V call is TRBV20-1, the J call TRBJ2-3; 13 nucleotides line up with TRBD2. Germline lookup yields CDR1 DFQATT and CDR2 SNEGSKA (reference sequence). The J segment lost 2 bases and the V segment lost 3 bases, leaving 8 bases of the junction unmatched. This CDR3 has 17 residues. CDR3 amino acids: CSASDRTSGRATDTQYF. DNA for the CDR3: TGCAGTGCTAGTGACCGTACTAGCGGGAGGGCCACAGATACGCAGTATTTT.

The V and J genes are TRBV27 and TRBJ2-5; D uncertain. V lost 5 bases, J lost 2 bases, and 9 bases lay in between. In germline, CDR1 is MNHEY, CDR2 SMNVEV (reference sequence). This CDR3 region has 13 residues. In DNA form, the CDR3 reads TGTGCCAGCAGTCCCCGCCGGCAAGAGACCCAGTACTTC. Its translation is CASSPRRQETQYF.

This clone has only a few counts. The chain is built from TRBV28 and TRBJ2-3, with 15 bases fitting TRBD2. There are 18 residues in the CDR3. V dropped 4 bases and J dropped 5; count of bases not matched to a gene: 10. Germline values: CDR1 MDHEN, CDR2 SYDVKM. The CDR3: CASSSNLGLAGGRDTQYF. CDR3 nucleotides: TGTGCCAGCAGTTCAAATTTAGGACTAGCGGGAGGGCGAGATACGCAGTATTTT.

V gene TRBV5-4 combines with J gene TRBJ2-7; 11 bases are shared with TRBD2. V lost 4 bases to trimming and J lost 2 bases; unmatched junction nucleotides: 5. Germline V gives CDR1 SGHNT, CDR2 YYREEE (reference sequence). The CDR3 sequence is 15 residues long. CDR3 nucleotides: TGTGCCAGCAGCGTGGGACTAGCGGATACCTACGAGCAGTACTTC. Amino acid sequence: CASSVGLADTYEQYF.

V gene TRBV19 combines with J gene TRBJ2-7; 9 bases are shared with TRBD1. Losses at the gene ends were 7 bases for V and 3 bases for J; bases not matched to a gene: 10. This CDR3 region has 15 residues. Looked up from germline, CDR1 is LNHDA and CDR2 is SQIVND (reference sequence). The CDR3 DNA follows: TGTGCCAGTAAGATCCGGGACAGGGAGGACTACGAGCAGTACTTC. It codes for CASKIRDREDYEQYF.

The rearrangement joins TRBV28 to TRBJ2-1; 9 nucleotides align to TRBD2. The CDR3 contains 13 residues. V lost 4 bases and J lost 5; bases outside the gene matches: 0. Germline CDR1 is MDHEN and CDR2 is SYDVKM. Here the CDR3 DNA reads TGTGCCAGCAGTTGGACTAGCGACAATGAGCAGTTCTTC. Translated: CASSWTSDNEQFF.

The V call is TRBV24-1, the J call TRBJ2-3, with D possibly matching TRBD2 (6 bases). Trimming removed 5 bases at V and 3 bases at J, with 17 bases between. Germline V gene lookup returns CDR1 KGHDR and CDR2 SFDVKD. The CDR3 sequence is 16 residues long. CDR3 sequence: CATSGEGTAGTDTQYF. The DNA for the CDR3 is TGTGCCACCAGTGGTGAAGGGACCGCGGGGACAGATACGCAGTATTTT.

This chain connects TRBV3-1 (or the pseudogene TRBV3-2) to TRBJ2-5; D is perhaps TRBD2 (5 bases). Germline V gene lookup returns CDR1 LGHDT and CDR2 YNNKEL (reference sequence). The CDR3 covers 17 residues. V gave up 1 base and J gave up 6 bases, with 21 bases separating them. The CDR3 DNA reads as TGTGCCAGCAGCCAAGTTGGGGAGCGACTGGAGAGTAAGACCCAGTACTTC. Amino acids: CASSQVGERLESKTQYF.

J is TRBJ2-7 and V is TRBV13; TRBD2 matches 10 bases. Germline V gives CDR1 PRHDT, CDR2 FYEKMQ (reference sequence). The CDR3 spans 17 residues. V was pared by 1 base and J by 5 bases, with 11 bases of the junction left unmatched. Here the CDR3 DNA reads TGTGCCAGCAGCTTAGCCCCCTGGAGCGGGAGGGCCGACGAGCAGTACTTC. Translation gives CASSLAPWSGRADEQYF.

The chain employs TRBV19 and TRBJ2-7; 11 bases agree with TRBD2. Trimming removed 4 bases from V and 4 bases from J; junction bases left unmatched: 9. Germline V gene data show CDR1 as LNHDA and CDR2 as SQIVND (reference sequence). CDR3 length: 16 residues. The CDR3 region has the DNA TGTGCCAGTAGTAGTGGGACTAGCGGAGTCCCTTACGAGCAGTACTTC. As protein: CASSSGTSGVPYEQYF.

CDR3 nucleotide sequence: TGTGCCAGTAGTATAAGCTATGGGACATCCCACAATGAGCAGTTCTTC. This translates into CASSISYGTSHNEQFF. The gene calls are TRBV19 and TRBJ2-1; possible D gene TRBD1, 6 bases. V was cut by 2 bases and J by 5 bases, with 16 bases left in between. CDR3 length equals 16 residues. The V gene's germline CDR1 is LNHDA and CDR2 SQIVND (reference sequence).

The chain recombines TRBV18 with TRBJ1-1; D not resolved. Germline lookup yields CDR1 KGHSH and CDR2 LQKENI. The V end lost 4 bases, the J end lost 4 bases, and 13 bases lay between the germline ends. CDR3 length equals 14 residues. This CDR3 reads CASSRLEGSTEAFF. The DNA of the CDR3 is TGTGCCAGCTCACGACTCGAGGGAAGCACTGAAGCTTTCTTT.

CDR3 sequence reads: CASSIPRRSGANVLTF. The DNA for the CDR3 is TGTGCCAGTAGTATCCCGAGGCGATCTGGGGCCAACGTCCTGACTTTC. This chain joins TRBV19 and TRBJ2-6; unclear D gene. The V end lost 3 bases, the J end lost 1 base, and 10 bases lay between the germline ends. The CDR3 contains 16 residues. CDR1 is LNHDA and CDR2 is SQIVND in the germline V gene (reference sequence).

The chain has TRBV6-1 and TRBJ1-1; 8 bases align to TRBD1. Losses at the gene ends were 6 bases for V and 4 bases for J; bases not matched to a gene: 10. Per the germline V gene, CDR1 is MNHNS and CDR2 is SASEGT. The CDR3 has 15 residues. The CDR3 loop is CASRYLSTGGTEAFF. The CDR3 DNA follows: TGTGCCAGCAGGTATCTATCTACAGGGGGCACTGAAGCTTTCTTT.